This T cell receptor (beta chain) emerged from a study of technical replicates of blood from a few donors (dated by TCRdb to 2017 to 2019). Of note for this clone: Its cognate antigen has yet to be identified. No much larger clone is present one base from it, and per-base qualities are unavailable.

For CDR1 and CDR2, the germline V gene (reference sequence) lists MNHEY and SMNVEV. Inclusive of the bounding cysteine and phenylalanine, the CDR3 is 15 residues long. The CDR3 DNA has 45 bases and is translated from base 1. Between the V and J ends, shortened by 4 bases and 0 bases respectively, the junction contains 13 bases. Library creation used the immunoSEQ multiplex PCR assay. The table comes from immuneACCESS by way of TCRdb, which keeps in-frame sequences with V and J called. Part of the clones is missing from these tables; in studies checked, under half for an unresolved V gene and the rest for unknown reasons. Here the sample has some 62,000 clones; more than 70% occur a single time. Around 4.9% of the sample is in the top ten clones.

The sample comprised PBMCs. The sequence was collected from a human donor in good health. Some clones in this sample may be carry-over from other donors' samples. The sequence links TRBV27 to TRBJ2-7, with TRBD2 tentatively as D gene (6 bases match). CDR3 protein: CASSYSSASSYEQYF. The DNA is TGTGCCAGCAGTTACTCTAGCGCAAGCTCCTACGAGCAGTACTTC.